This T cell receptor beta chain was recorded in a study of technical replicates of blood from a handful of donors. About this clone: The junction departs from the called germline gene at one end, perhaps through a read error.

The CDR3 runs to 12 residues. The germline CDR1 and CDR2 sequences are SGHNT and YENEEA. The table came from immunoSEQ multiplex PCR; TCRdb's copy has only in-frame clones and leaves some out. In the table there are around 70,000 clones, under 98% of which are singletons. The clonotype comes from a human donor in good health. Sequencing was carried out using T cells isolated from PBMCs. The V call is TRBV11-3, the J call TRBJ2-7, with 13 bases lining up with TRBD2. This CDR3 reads CASSPRTSGSRF. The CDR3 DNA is TGTGCCAGCAGCCCGAGGACTAGCGGGAGTCGGTTC.